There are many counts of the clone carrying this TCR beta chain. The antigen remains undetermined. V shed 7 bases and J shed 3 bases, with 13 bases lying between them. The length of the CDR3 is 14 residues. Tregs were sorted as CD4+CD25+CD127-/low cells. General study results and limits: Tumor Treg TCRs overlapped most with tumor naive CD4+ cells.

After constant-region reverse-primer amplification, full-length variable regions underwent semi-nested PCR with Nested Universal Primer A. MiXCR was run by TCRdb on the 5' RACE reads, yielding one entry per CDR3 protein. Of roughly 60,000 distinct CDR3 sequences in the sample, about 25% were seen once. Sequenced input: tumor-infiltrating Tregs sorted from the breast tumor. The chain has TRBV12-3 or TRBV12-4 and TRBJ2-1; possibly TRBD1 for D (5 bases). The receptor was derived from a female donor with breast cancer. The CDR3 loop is CASNRGQGYNEQFF. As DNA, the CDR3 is TGTGCCAGCAATCGTGGTCAGGGCTACAATGAGCAGTTCTTC.